These T cell receptor beta chains were read from a single sample in a study of blood T cell repertoires in COVID-19. Profiled with immunoSEQ multiplex PCR; TCRdb holds only in-frame clones, not every one. The data hold some 87,000 clones, with around 81% observed a single time. Sequencing was performed on peripheral blood. The receptors stem from an older woman with active or convalescent COVID-19. CDR3s include the opening cysteine and the closing phenylalanine or tryptophan. The order of the fields is V gene, clone size, J gene, D gene, CDR3 DNA, CDR3 protein. D genes are given only for firm matches. The size entry is marked missing in some rows and otherwise reads once, few, many or a size class.

V gene: TRBV7-9
clone size: -
J gene: TRBJ2-5
D gene: -
CDR3 DNA: TGTGCCAGCAGCCCCCGGGGGGAGACCCAGTACTTC
CDR3 protein: CASSPRGETQYF

V gene: TRBV5-1
clone size: -
J gene: TRBJ2-3
D gene: -
CDR3 DNA: TGCGCCAGCAGCTTGGTTTTGGAGAGCACAGATACGCAGTATTTT
CDR3 protein: CASSLVLESTDTQYF

V gene: TRBV6-5
clone size: -
J gene: TRBJ2-7
D gene: -
CDR3 DNA: TGTGCCAGCAGTTCCCCCGGCGGGGGCACCTACGAGCAGTACTTC
CDR3 protein: CASSSPGGGTYEQYF

V gene: TRBV2
clone size: -
J gene: TRBJ1-5
D gene: TRBD1
CDR3 DNA: TGTGCCAGCAGTGGGACAGGAGATTCTAATCAGCCCCAGCATTTT
CDR3 protein: CASSGTGDSNQPQHF

V gene: TRBV28
clone size: -
J gene: TRBJ1-5
D gene: TRBD1
CDR3 DNA: TGTGCCAGCAGTTTATACCCCAGGGGGCCTCAGCCCCAGCATTTT
CDR3 protein: CASSLYPRGPQPQHF

V gene: TRBV12-3/TRBV12-4
clone size: once
J gene: TRBJ1-2
D gene: -
CDR3 DNA: TGTGCCAGCACGCCAGGAGGGCATGGCTACACCTTC
CDR3 protein: CASTPGGHGYTF

V gene: TRBV6-6
clone size: -
J gene: TRBJ1-2
D gene: -
CDR3 DNA: TGTGCCAGCAATCCGACAAGTCCCGGCTATGGCTACACCTTC
CDR3 protein: CASNPTSPGYGYTF

V gene: TRBV18
clone size: -
J gene: TRBJ1-4
D gene: -
CDR3 DNA: TGTGCCAGCTCCTTCGGGAGGAATGAAAAACTGTTTTTT
CDR3 protein: CASSFGRNEKLFF

V gene: TRBV7-9
clone size: -
J gene: TRBJ2-3
D gene: TRBD2
CDR3 DNA: TGTGCCAGCAGCTTAGGATCAGGGCCCGGGGGGGCCCAAGATACGCAGTATTTT
CDR3 protein: CASSLGSGPGGAQDTQYF

V gene: TRBV7-6
clone size: -
J gene: TRBJ2-1
D gene: -
CDR3 DNA: TGTGCCAGCAGCTCGTTGGCAACAGATGCAAATGAGCAGTTCTTC
CDR3 protein: CASSSLATDANEQFF

V gene: TRBV7-2
clone size: -
J gene: TRBJ1-4
D gene: TRBD1
CDR3 DNA: TGTGCCAGCAGCTCCGACAGGGGTAATGAAAAACTGTTTTTT
CDR3 protein: CASSSDRGNEKLFF

V gene: TRBV5-1
clone size: -
J gene: TRBJ1-2
D gene: TRBD1
CDR3 DNA: TGCGCCAGCAGCTCCGCCGGGACAGGGGTTTCTGGCTACACCTTC
CDR3 protein: CASSSAGTGVSGYTF

V gene: TRBV4-1
clone size: few
J gene: TRBJ2-1
D gene: TRBD2
CDR3 DNA: TGCGCCAGCAGCCAAGGGCTCACTAGCGGGTCGTACAATGAGCAGTTCTTC
CDR3 protein: CASSQGLTSGSYNEQFF

V gene: TRBV20-1
clone size: -
J gene: TRBJ1-4
D gene: -
CDR3 DNA: TGCAGTGCTAGTGGCCAGGGAAATGAAAAACTGTTTTTT
CDR3 protein: CSASGQGNEKLFF

V gene: TRBV3-1/TRBV3-2
clone size: many
J gene: TRBJ2-5
D gene: -
CDR3 DNA: TGTGCCAGCAGCCGGTCGGGGGAAGAGACCCAGTACTTC
CDR3 protein: CASSRSGEETQYF

V gene: TRBV4-1
clone size: -
J gene: TRBJ2-4
D gene: -
CDR3 DNA: TGCGCCAGCAGCCAGGTCGGGCAGGGGTTTGGAAACATTCAGTACTTC
CDR3 protein: CASSQVGQGFGNIQYF

V gene: TRBV11-2
clone size: -
J gene: TRBJ1-1
D gene: -
CDR3 DNA: TGTGCCAGCAGCTTAGCGGTCGGTCGGAGCACTGAAGCTTTCTTT
CDR3 protein: CASSLAVGRSTEAFF

V gene: TRBV6-6
clone size: once
J gene: TRBJ2-3
D gene: TRBD1
CDR3 DNA: TGTGCCAGTCGACAGGGAGGCACAGATACGCAGTATTTT
CDR3 protein: CASRQGGTDTQYF

V gene: TRBV19
clone size: few
J gene: TRBJ2-3
D gene: -
CDR3 DNA: TGTGCCACACAAGGGGTGGGCGTGGGCACAGATACGCAGTATTTT
CDR3 protein: CATQGVGVGTDTQYF

V gene: TRBV5-1
clone size: once
J gene: TRBJ1-6
D gene: TRBD1
CDR3 DNA: TGCGCCAGCAGCTTGGGCGCGACAGGGTTTAATTCACCCCTCCACTTT
CDR3 protein: CASSLGATGFNSPLHF

V gene: TRBV24-1
clone size: -
J gene: TRBJ2-1
D gene: TRBD1
CDR3 DNA: TGTGCCACCAGTGACCCGGGACAGGGAAGTAGGGATGAGCAGTTCTTC
CDR3 protein: CATSDPGQGSRDEQFF

V gene: TRBV19
clone size: -
J gene: TRBJ1-5
D gene: -
CDR3 DNA: TGTGCCAGTAGTATAGAACATAGCAATCAGCCCCAGCATTTT
CDR3 protein: CASSIEHSNQPQHF

V gene: TRBV19
clone size: -
J gene: TRBJ2-1
D gene: -
CDR3 DNA: TGTGCCAGTAGTATGCAGATGGCCTACAATGAGCAGTTCTTC
CDR3 protein: CASSMQMAYNEQFF

V gene: TRBV24-1
clone size: -
J gene: TRBJ1-2
D gene: TRBD1
CDR3 DNA: TGTGCCACCAGTGATTCAAGGACAGGGGCCTATGGCTACACCTTC
CDR3 protein: CATSDSRTGAYGYTF

V gene: TRBV12-3/TRBV12-4
clone size: -
J gene: TRBJ1-3
D gene: -
CDR3 DNA: TGTGCCAGCAGTTTAACGGGGGGAAACACCATATATTTT
CDR3 protein: CASSLTGGNTIYF

V gene: TRBV10-2
clone size: -
J gene: TRBJ1-1
D gene: -
CDR3 DNA: TGCGCCAGCAGTGATAGGTCGGGGTTTGAAGCTTTCTTT
CDR3 protein: CASSDRSGFEAFF

V gene: TRBV29-1
clone size: few
J gene: TRBJ1-2
D gene: TRBD1
CDR3 DNA: TGCAGCGTTAGCAGGGGGGACTATGGCTACACCTTC
CDR3 protein: CSVSRGDYGYTF

V gene: TRBV28
clone size: -
J gene: TRBJ2-1
D gene: TRBD2
CDR3 DNA: TGTGCCAGCAGTTCATCTAGCGGGGGCTACCACAATGAGCAGTTCTTC
CDR3 protein: CASSSSSGGYHNEQFF

V gene: TRBV6-4
clone size: few
J gene: TRBJ1-5
D gene: -
CDR3 DNA: TGTGCCAGCAGTGCGCGGGATTATAGGCCCATTCTCAATCAGCCCCAGCATTTT
CDR3 protein: CASSARDYRPILNQPQHF

V gene: TRBV7-9
clone size: -
J gene: TRBJ1-4
D gene: -
CDR3 DNA: TGTGCCAGCAGTCGTGGGTTGGTACAGGGTTTTGAAAAACTGTTTTTT
CDR3 protein: CASSRGLVQGFEKLFF

V gene: TRBV7-9
clone size: once
J gene: TRBJ1-2
D gene: -
CDR3 DNA: TGTGCCAGCAGCTTAGGTCCGGCAGGGAACGGCTACACCTTC
CDR3 protein: CASSLGPAGNGYTF

V gene: TRBV5-4
clone size: -
J gene: TRBJ2-5
D gene: -
CDR3 DNA: TGTGCCAGCAGCTCAAGGACATCCCAAGAGACCCAGTACTTC
CDR3 protein: CASSSRTSQETQYF

V gene: TRBV18
clone size: -
J gene: TRBJ1-5
D gene: -
CDR3 DNA: TGTGCCAGCTCACCAGGGCAGAGCAATCAGCCCCAGCATTTT
CDR3 protein: CASSPGQSNQPQHF

V gene: TRBV6-5
clone size: -
J gene: TRBJ1-4
D gene: TRBD1
CDR3 DNA: TGTGCCAGCAGTCGACGGACAGGGAAGGATGAAAAACTGTTTTTT
CDR3 protein: CASSRRTGKDEKLFF

V gene: TRBV18
clone size: -
J gene: TRBJ2-7
D gene: TRBD1
CDR3 DNA: TGTGCCAGCTCACCCCCGGGACAGGTAAACTACGAGCAGTACTTC
CDR3 protein: CASSPPGQVNYEQYF

V gene: TRBV25-1
clone size: -
J gene: TRBJ1-5
D gene: TRBD1
CDR3 DNA: TGTGCCAGCAGGACTGGACAGGGAAAGTATAGCAATCAGCCCCAGCATTTT
CDR3 protein: CASRTGQGKYSNQPQHF

V gene: TRBV4-3
clone size: -
J gene: TRBJ2-2
D gene: TRBD2
CDR3 DNA: TGCGCCAGCAGCCGGTCCGCTAGCGCCGGGGGGACCGGGGAGCTGTTTTTT
CDR3 protein: CASSRSASAGGTGELFF

V gene: TRBV5-6
clone size: -
J gene: TRBJ2-4
D gene: TRBD2
CDR3 DNA: TGTGCCAGCAGCTGGGGGAGGGGAAACATTCAGTACTTC
CDR3 protein: CASSWGRGNIQYF

V gene: TRBV7-2
clone size: -
J gene: TRBJ2-1
D gene: -
CDR3 DNA: TGTGCCAGCAGCCCCTCGCGGAACCACCCACAAGATGAGCAGTTCTTC
CDR3 protein: CASSPSRNHPQDEQFF

V gene: TRBV27
clone size: -
J gene: TRBJ2-1
D gene: TRBD2
CDR3 DNA: TGTGCCAGCAGTTTTTCCGGGACTAGCGGGGGGCCCCATGAGCAGTTCTTC
CDR3 protein: CASSFSGTSGGPHEQFF

V gene: TRBV10-3
clone size: -
J gene: TRBJ1-6
D gene: TRBD1
CDR3 DNA: TGTGCCATCGGTACCGGGACAGCGAACTATAATTCACCCCTCCACTTT
CDR3 protein: CAIGTGTANYNSPLHF

V gene: TRBV7-2
clone size: -
J gene: TRBJ2-3
D gene: TRBD2
CDR3 DNA: TGTGCCAGCAGCTTCTGGCGGGGGGGTACAGATACGCAGTATTTT
CDR3 protein: CASSFWRGGTDTQYF

V gene: TRBV19
clone size: -
J gene: TRBJ1-2
D gene: TRBD1
CDR3 DNA: TGTGCCAGTAGTACGCCCTTAACAGGGGGCGCGAGCTATGGCTACACCTTC
CDR3 protein: CASSTPLTGGASYGYTF

V gene: TRBV5-1
clone size: -
J gene: TRBJ2-1
D gene: TRBD1
CDR3 DNA: TGCGCCAGCAGCTTGGAGAGAGGGACAGGGCTAGTGGATGAGCAGTTCTTC
CDR3 protein: CASSLERGTGLVDEQFF

V gene: TRBV5-1
clone size: -
J gene: TRBJ2-7
D gene: -
CDR3 DNA: TGCGCCAGCAGCTTGGGCCCGGTCTCCTACGAGCAGTACTTC
CDR3 protein: CASSLGPVSYEQYF

V gene: TRBV7-9
clone size: -
J gene: TRBJ2-6
D gene: TRBD1
CDR3 DNA: TGTGCCAGCACCACGACAGGGACCTCTGGGGCCAACGTCCTGACTTTC
CDR3 protein: CASTTTGTSGANVLTF

V gene: TRBV19
clone size: -
J gene: TRBJ2-1
D gene: TRBD2
CDR3 DNA: TGTGCCAGTAGCCGTACTAGCGGGGGGGGAGGTGAGCAGTTCTTC
CDR3 protein: CASSRTSGGGGEQFF

V gene: TRBV28
clone size: -
J gene: TRBJ1-5
D gene: -
CDR3 DNA: TGTGCCAGCAGTTTTTATCGGGGGGTGCGAAATCAGCCCCAGCATTTT
CDR3 protein: CASSFYRGVRNQPQHF

V gene: TRBV28
clone size: -
J gene: TRBJ1-5
D gene: -
CDR3 DNA: TGTGCCAGCAGGTTGCGACAGATACTTAAAAATCAGCCCCAGCATTTT
CDR3 protein: CASRLRQILKNQPQHF

V gene: TRBV4-1
clone size: -
J gene: TRBJ1-1
D gene: TRBD1
CDR3 DNA: TGCGCCAGCAGCCAGCCGGGACAGGGGGCTGAAGCTTTCTTT
CDR3 protein: CASSQPGQGAEAFF

V gene: TRBV19
clone size: -
J gene: TRBJ2-4
D gene: -
CDR3 DNA: TGTGCCAGTAGTCGGGACTTCAAAAACATTCAGTACTTC
CDR3 protein: CASSRDFKNIQYF

V gene: TRBV5-1
clone size: -
J gene: TRBJ2-7
D gene: -
CDR3 DNA: TGCGCCAGCAGCTTTCGGGGGTTGAGGAACGAGCAGTACTTC
CDR3 protein: CASSFRGLRNEQYF

V gene: TRBV18
clone size: -
J gene: TRBJ2-6
D gene: TRBD1
CDR3 DNA: TGTGCCAGCTCACCCCGGGACAGGGTCTCTGGGGCCAACGTCCTGACTTTC
CDR3 protein: CASSPRDRVSGANVLTF

V gene: TRBV11-2
clone size: once
J gene: TRBJ1-3
D gene: -
CDR3 DNA: TGTGCCAGCAGCTTATCTTTACAGCCAAAAAAAGTATATTTT
CDR3 protein: CASSLSLQPKKVYF

V gene: TRBV27
clone size: -
J gene: TRBJ1-2
D gene: TRBD1
CDR3 DNA: TGTGCCAGCAGTACTAAAGGACAGGGGGCGGTCTATGGCTACACCTTC
CDR3 protein: CASSTKGQGAVYGYTF